Below are 9 T cell receptor beta chains sequenced from a single sample in a study of cytomegalovirus exposure and HLA in healthy donors. Both 60 Vbeta primers and 13 Jbeta primers went into the PCR. Only in-frame clones appear in the TCRdb table, and some are missing; sequencing was by immunoSEQ multiplex PCR. This table has fewer than 250,000 clones, more than 65% appearing once. Sequenced material: PBMCs. These receptors were obtained from a woman aged 25 to 39 in good health and CMV-seropositive.

V usage is TRBV5-1 and J usage is TRBJ2-1, with 9 bases aligning to TRBD2. The length of the CDR3 is 21 residues. J gave up 2 bases and V 0 bases, and 18 bases lay outside the gene matches. The germline V gene has CDR1 SGHRS and CDR2 YFSETQ. CDR3: CASSLGVSPLREGSAYNEQFF. The CDR3 nucleotides read TGCGCCAGCAGCTTGGGGGTATCTCCACTGCGGGAGGGGTCCGCCTACAATGAGCAGTTCTTC.

The gene calls are TRBV4-1 and TRBJ2-1, with D tentatively TRBD2 (7 bases). The germline V gene has CDR1 MGHRA and CDR2 YSYEKL. Trimming removed 4 bases at V and 3 bases at J, with 19 bases between. This CDR3 has 17 residues. In nucleotides, the CDR3 is TGCGCCAGCAGCCTTCCCCGGGGGGCTAGCGGCTACAATGAGCAGTTCTTC. Its translation: CASSLPRGASGYNEQFF.

This chain links TRBV6-1 with TRBJ2-1, with TRBD2 as a possible D gene (5 bases). CDR3 length: 15 amino acids. V was trimmed by 2 bases and J by 0 bases, leaving 8 bases between them. Germline-derived CDR1 and CDR2 are MNHNS and SASEGT. The CDR3 bases are TGTGCCAGCAGTGAAAGCGGACTCTCCTACAATGAGCAGTTCTTC. Translated, it gives CASSESGLSYNEQFF.

The chain is built from TRBV27 and TRBJ2-5; tentatively, D is TRBD2 (6 bases). Trimming removed 6 bases at V and 2 bases at J, with 22 bases between. Germline V gene lookup returns CDR1 MNHEY and CDR2 SMNVEV (reference sequence). The CDR3 has 17 residues. CDR3 sequence reads: CASSPLRGILGQETQYF. CDR3 nucleotide sequence: TGTGCCAGCAGCCCATTGCGGGGTATATTGGGGCAAGAGACCCAGTACTTC.

This clone was recorded a few times. The gene calls are TRBV5-1 and TRBJ2-5, with D possibly being TRBD1 (6 bases). CDR1 and CDR2 from the germline V gene are SGHRS and YFSETQ. The CDR3 extends over 14 amino acids. V lost 4 bases to trimming and J lost 4 bases, with 14 bases between them. CDR3 region: CASSPQGLRETQYF. In nucleotides, the CDR3 is TGCGCCAGCAGCCCCCAGGGGCTACGAGAGACCCAGTACTTC.

The chain has TRBV7-9 and TRBJ2-2, with D possibly matching TRBD1 (6 bases). Per germline, CDR1 SEHNR and CDR2 FQNEAQ (reference sequence). The CDR3 loop spans 14 amino acids. V was shortened by 10 bases and J by 1 base, with 13 bases between the two germline ends. The CDR3: CAKTGTRNTGELFF. The DNA for the CDR3 is TGTGCCAAGACCGGGACAAGGAACACCGGGGAGCTGTTTTTT.

A few counts support this clone. The V call is TRBV4-1, the J call TRBJ2-7; 8 bases are shared with TRBD1. Germline CDR1 MGHRA, CDR2 YSYEKL. The CDR3 spans 16 residues. The V gene end was trimmed by 4 bases and the J gene end by 5 bases; junction bases not matched to a gene: 13. The CDR3 is CASSPPSGGNKDEQYF. In nucleotides, the CDR3 is TGCGCCAGCAGCCCGCCCTCAGGGGGCAATAAGGACGAGCAGTACTTC.

The chain links TRBV7-2 to TRBJ1-4, with D hard to call. The CDR3 is 14 amino acids. Germline V gene data show CDR1 as SGHTA and CDR2 as FQGNSA. With 2 bases removed from V and 8 bases from J, the gap between germline ends came to 12 bases. The CDR3 bases are TGTGCCAGCAGCTTAATCGCAGGCGACGAAAAACTGTTTTTT. Its translation is CASSLIAGDEKLFF.

This clone was counted between two and nine times. The chain has TRBV6-1 and TRBJ2-7, with TRBD1 matching over 7 bases. This CDR3 is 15 amino acids long. Per the germline V gene, CDR1 is MNHNS and CDR2 is SASEGT. Trimming at V came to 3 bases and at J to 4 bases, leaving 9 bases not matched to a gene. This CDR3 is CASSDGTATFYEQYF. In DNA, the CDR3 is TGTGCCAGCAGTGACGGGACAGCCACTTTTTACGAGCAGTACTTC.